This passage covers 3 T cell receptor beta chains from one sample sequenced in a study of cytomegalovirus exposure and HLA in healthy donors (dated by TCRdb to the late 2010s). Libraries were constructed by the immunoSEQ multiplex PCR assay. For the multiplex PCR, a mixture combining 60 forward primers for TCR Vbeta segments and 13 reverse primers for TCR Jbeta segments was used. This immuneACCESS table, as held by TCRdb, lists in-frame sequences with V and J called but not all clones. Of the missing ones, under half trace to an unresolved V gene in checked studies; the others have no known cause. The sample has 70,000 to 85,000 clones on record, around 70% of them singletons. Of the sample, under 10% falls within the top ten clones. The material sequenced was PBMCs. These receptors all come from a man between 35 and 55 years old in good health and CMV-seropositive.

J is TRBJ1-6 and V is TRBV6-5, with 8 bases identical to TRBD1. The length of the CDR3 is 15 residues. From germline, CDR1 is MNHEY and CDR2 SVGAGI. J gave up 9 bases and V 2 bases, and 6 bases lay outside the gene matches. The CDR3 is CASSYDRGPGSPLHF. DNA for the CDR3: TGTGCCAGCAGTTACGACAGGGGACCGGGTTCACCCCTCCACTTT.

CDR3 residues: CASSPGVEGDNEQFF. The CDR3, as DNA: TGTGCCAGTAGCCCCGGGGTAGAAGGCGACAATGAGCAGTTCTTC. This chain uses TRBV19 with TRBJ2-1, with D perhaps TRBD2 (5 bases). There are 15 residues in the CDR3. The V gene's germline CDR1 is LNHDA and CDR2 SQIVND (reference sequence). Trimming stripped 6 bases from V and 5 bases from J, with 17 bases between.

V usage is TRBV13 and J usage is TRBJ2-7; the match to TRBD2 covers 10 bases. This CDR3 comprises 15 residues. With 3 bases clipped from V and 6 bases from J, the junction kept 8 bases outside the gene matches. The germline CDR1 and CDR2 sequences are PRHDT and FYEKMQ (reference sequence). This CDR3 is CASSLLSGRAGEQYF. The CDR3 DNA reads TGTGCCAGCAGCTTGTTAAGCGGGAGGGCCGGCGAGCAGTACTTC.